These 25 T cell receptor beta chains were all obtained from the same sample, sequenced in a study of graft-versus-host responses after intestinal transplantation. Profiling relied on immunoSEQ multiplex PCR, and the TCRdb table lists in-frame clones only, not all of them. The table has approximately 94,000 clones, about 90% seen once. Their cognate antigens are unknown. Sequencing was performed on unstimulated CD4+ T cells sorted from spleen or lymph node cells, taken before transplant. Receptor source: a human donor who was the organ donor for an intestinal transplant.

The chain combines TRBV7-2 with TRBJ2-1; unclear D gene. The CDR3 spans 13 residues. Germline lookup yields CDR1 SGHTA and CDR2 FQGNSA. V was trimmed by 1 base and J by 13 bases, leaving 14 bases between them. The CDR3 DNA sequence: TGTGCCAGCAGCTTAGGTATTGGGGAAGAACAGTTCTTC. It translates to CASSLGIGEEQFF.

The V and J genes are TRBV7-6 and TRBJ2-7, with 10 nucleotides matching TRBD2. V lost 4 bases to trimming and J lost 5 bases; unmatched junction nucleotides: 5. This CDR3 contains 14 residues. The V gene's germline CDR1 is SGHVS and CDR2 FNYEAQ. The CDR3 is CASSSLAGEDEQYF. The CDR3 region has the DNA TGTGCCAGCAGCTCCCTAGCGGGGGAGGACGAGCAGTACTTC.

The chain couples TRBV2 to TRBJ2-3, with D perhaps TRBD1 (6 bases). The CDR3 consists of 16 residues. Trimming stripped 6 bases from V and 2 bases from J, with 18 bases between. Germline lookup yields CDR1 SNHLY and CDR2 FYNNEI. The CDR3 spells CASRESRGDPTDTQYF. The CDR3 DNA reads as TGTGCCAGCAGGGAGTCCAGGGGTGATCCCACAGATACGCAGTATTTT. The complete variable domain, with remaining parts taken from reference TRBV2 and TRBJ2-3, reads EPEVTQTPSHQVTQMGQEVILRCVPISNHLYFYWYRQILGQKVEFLVSFYNNEISEKSEIFDDQFSVERPDGSNFTLKIRSTKLEDSAMYFCASRESRGDPTDTQYFGPGTRLTVL.

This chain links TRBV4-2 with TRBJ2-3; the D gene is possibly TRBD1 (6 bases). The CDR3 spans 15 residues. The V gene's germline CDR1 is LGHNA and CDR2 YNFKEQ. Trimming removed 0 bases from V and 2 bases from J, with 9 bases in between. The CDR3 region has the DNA TGTGCCAGCAGCCAAGAGGGGGCCCTCACAGATACGCAGTATTTT. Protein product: CASSQEGALTDTQYF.

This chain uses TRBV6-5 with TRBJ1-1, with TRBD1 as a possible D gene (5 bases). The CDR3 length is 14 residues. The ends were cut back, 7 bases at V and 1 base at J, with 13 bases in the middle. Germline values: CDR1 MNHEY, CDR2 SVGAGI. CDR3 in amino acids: CASKRGEPNTEAFF. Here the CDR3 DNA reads TGTGCCAGCAAAAGAGGGGAGCCGAACACTGAAGCTTTCTTT.

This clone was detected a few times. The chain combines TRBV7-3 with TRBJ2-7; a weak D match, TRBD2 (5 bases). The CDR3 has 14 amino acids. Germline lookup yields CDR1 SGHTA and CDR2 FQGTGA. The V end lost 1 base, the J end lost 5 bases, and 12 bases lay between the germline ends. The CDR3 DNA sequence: TGTGCCAGCAGCTTAATGGGAGCTGGAAACGAGCAGTACTTC. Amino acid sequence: CASSLMGAGNEQYF.

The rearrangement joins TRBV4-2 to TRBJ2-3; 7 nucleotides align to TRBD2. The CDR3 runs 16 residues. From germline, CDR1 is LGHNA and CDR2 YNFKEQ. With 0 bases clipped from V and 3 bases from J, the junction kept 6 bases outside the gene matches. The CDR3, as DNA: TGTGCCAGCAGCCAAGATGGGAGGGCCTCAACAGATACGCAGTATTTT. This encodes CASSQDGRASTDTQYF.

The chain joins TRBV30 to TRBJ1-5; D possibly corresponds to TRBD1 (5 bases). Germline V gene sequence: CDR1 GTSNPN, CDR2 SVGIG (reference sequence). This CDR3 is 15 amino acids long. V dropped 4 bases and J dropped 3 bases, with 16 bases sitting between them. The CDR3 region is CAWTEKGLHNQPQHF. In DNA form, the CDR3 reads TGTGCCTGGACCGAGAAGGGACTGCACAATCAGCCCCAGCATTTT.

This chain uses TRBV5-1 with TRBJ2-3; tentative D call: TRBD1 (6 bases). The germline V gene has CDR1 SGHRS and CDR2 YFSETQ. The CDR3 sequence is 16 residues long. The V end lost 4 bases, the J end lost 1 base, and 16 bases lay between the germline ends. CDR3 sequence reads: CASSPAPSGGTDTQYF. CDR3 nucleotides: TGCGCCAGCAGCCCGGCCCCTTCAGGGGGCACAGATACGCAGTATTTT.

CDR3 bases: TGTGCCAGCAGTCCACCTCAGGCGGCTGGGGATCCAACTAATGAAAAACTGTTTTTT. It yields the protein CASSPPQAAGDPTNEKLFF. The V call is TRBV28, the J call TRBJ1-4; no firm D call. This CDR3 has 19 residues. Trimming shortened V by 5 bases and J by 0 bases, and 22 bases separated the two germline ends. The germline gives CDR1 MDHEN, CDR2 SYDVKM.

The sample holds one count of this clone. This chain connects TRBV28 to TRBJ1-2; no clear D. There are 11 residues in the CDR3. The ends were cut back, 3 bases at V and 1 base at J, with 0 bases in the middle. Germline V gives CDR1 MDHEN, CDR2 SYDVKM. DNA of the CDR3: TGTGCCAGCAGTTTTAACTATGGCTACACCTTC. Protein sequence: CASSFNYGYTF.

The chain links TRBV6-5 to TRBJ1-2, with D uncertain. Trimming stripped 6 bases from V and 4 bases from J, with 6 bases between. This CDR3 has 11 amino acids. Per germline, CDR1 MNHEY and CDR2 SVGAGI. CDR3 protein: CASRKGYGYTF. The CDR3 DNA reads TGTGCCAGCAGGAAGGGCTATGGCTACACCTTC.

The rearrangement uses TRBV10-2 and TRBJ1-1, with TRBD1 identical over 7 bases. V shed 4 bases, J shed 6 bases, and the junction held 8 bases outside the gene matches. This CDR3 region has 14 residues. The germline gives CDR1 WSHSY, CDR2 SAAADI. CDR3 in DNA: TGCGCCAGCAGTGGAATCGGGACAGAATCTGAAGCTTTCTTT. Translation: CASSGIGTESEAFF.

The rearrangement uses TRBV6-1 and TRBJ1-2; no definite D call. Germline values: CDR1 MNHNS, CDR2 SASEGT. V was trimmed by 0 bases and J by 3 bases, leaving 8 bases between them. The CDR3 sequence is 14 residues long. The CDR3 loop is CASSEAGEYYGYTF. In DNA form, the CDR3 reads TGTGCCAGCAGTGAAGCCGGGGAATACTATGGCTACACCTTC.

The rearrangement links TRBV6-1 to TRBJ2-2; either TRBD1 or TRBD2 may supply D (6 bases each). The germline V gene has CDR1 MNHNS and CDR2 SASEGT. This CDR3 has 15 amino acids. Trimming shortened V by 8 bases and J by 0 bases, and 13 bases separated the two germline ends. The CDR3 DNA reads TGTGCCAGCCGTTCAAGGGGGGCGAACACCGGGGAGCTGTTTTTT. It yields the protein CASRSRGANTGELFF.

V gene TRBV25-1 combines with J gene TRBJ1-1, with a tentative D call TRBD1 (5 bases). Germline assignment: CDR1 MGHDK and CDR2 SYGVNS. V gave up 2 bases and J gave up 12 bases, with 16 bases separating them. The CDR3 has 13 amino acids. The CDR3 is CASSEDYGWGSFF. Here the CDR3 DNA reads TGTGCCAGCAGTGAAGATTATGGGTGGGGGTCTTTCTTT. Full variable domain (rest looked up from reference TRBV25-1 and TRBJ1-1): EADIYQTPRYLVIGTGKKITLECSQTMGHDKMYWYQQDPGMELHLIHYSYGVNSTEKGDLSSESTVSRIRTEHFPLTLESARPSHTSQYLCASSEDYGWGSFFGQGTRLTVV.

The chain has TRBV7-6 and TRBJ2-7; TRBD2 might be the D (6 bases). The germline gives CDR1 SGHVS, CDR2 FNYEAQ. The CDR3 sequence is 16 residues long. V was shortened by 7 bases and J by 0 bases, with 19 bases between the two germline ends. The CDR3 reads CASTPGGRGGSYEQYF. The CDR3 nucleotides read TGTGCCAGCACCCCCGGGGGACGAGGTGGCTCCTACGAGCAGTACTTC.

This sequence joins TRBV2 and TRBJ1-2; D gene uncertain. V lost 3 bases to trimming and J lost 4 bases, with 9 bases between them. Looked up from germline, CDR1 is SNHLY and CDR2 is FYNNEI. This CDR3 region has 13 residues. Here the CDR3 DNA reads TGTGCCAGCAGTGACTCCTTGCCCTATGGCTACACCTTC. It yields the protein CASSDSLPYGYTF.

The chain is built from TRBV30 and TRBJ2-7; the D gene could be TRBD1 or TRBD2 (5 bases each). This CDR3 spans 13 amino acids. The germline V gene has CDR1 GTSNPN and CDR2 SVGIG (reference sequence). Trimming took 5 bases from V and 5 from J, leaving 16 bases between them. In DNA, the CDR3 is TGTGCCTGGGACCGGGACGCTTCGGACGAGCAGTACTTC. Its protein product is CAWDRDASDEQYF.

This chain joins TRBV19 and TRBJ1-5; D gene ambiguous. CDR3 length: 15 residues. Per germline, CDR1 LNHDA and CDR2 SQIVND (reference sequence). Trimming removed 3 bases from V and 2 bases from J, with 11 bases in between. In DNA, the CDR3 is TGTGCCAGTAGTATCAAAGTTCGAGGCAATCAGCCCCAGCATTTT. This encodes CASSIKVRGNQPQHF.

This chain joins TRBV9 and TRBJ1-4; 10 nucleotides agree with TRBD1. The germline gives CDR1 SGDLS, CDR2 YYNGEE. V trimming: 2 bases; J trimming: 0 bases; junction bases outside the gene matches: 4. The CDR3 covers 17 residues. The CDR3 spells CASSVTGGGATNEKLFF. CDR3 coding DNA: TGTGCCAGCAGCGTGACAGGGGGCGGCGCAACTAATGAAAAACTGTTTTTT.

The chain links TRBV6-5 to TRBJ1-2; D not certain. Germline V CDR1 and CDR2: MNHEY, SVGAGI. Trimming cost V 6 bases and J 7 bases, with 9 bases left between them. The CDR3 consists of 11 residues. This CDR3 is CASSAGPGYTF. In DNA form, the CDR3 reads TGTGCCAGCAGCGCAGGTCCTGGCTACACCTTC.

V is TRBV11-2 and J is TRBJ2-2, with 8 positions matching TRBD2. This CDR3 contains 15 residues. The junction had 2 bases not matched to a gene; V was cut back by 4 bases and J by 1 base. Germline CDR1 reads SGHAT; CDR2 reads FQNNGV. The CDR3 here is CASSWGLENTGELFF. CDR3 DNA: TGTGCCAGCAGCTGGGGACTAGAGAACACCGGGGAGCTGTTTTTT.

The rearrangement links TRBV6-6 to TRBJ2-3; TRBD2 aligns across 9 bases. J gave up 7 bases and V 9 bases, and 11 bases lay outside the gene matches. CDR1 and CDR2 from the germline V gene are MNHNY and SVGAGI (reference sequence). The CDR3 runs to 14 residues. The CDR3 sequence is CASRPGLASNTQYF. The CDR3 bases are TGTGCCAGTCGCCCGGGACTAGCATCAAATACGCAGTATTTT.

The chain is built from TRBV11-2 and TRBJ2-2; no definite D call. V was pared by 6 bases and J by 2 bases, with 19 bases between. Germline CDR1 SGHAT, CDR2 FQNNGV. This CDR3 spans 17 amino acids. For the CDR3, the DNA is TGTGCCAGCAGTCGGTCTACGGGCCCTACTAACACCGGGGAGCTGTTTTTT. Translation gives CASSRSTGPTNTGELFF. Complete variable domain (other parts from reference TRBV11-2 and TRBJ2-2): EAGVAQSPRYKIIEKRQSVAFWCNPISGHATLYWYQQILGQGPKLLIQFQNNGVVDDSQLPKDRFSAERLKGVDSTLKIQPAKLEDSAVYLCASSRSTGPTNTGELFFGEGSRLTVL.